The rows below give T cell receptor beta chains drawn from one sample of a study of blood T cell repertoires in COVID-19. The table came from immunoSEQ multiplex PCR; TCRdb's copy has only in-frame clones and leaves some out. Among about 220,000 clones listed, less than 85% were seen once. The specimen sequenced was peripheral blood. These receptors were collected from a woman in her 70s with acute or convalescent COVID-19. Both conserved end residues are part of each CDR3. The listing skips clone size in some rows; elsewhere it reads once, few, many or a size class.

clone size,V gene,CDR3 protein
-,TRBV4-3,CASSLRGTGPYGYTF
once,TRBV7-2,CASSLGAGTGELFF
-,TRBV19,CASSGTGRFDSPLHF
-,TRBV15,CATSRGWLAGPQFF
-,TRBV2,CASLRGDTQYF
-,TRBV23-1,CASSQLVLETYEQYF
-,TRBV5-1,CASSKDYFSTDTQYF
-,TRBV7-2,CASSSQGASGANVLTF
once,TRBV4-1,CASSQRTGTGEEAFF
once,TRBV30,CAWSAGLKQFF
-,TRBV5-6,CASSRTGGAYGYTF
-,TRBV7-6,CASSFRPVGLSDEETQYF
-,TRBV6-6,CASSQGLRQKTQYF
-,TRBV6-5,CAVEEANYGYTF
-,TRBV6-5,CASRRDRGRETQYF
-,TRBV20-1,CSASIIQGTLAHF
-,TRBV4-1,CASSPAEAFNYGYTF
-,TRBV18,CASSPIQAGLYGYTF
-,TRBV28,CASSLISGQNSNYGYTF
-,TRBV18,CASSPGGQETYEQYF
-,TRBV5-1,CASSLGQGEHNEQFF
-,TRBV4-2,CASSRAQGEREAFF
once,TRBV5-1,CASRGTSPYNEQFF
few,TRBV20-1,CSARINNEQFF
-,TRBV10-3,CAISGQGAYEQYF
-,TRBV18,CASSLLAGVSYNEQFF
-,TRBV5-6,CASSPPGTSGAETQYF
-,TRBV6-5,CASSLNRGNNQPQHF
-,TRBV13,CASSWGTGNTEAFF
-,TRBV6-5,CASSPGLAPQETQYF
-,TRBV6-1,CASRSREKLFF
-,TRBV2,CASSTRGGGTGELFF
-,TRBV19,CASSIATSGGSAGELFF
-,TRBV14,CASSLDRGLNYGYTF
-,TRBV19,CASKGQGRINTEAFF
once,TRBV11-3,CASSPGGQEQFF